This T cell receptor beta chain was sequenced for a study of T-cell reconstitution after alpha-beta-depleted transplantation in children. This CDR3 has 15 residues. Overall study findings and caveats: After transplant, at about two months, alpha-beta T cells were reportedly derived from several hundred expanded graft clones.

Researchers prepared the TCRbeta library using unique molecular identifiers, the study reports. TCRdb independently ran MiXCR on the PCR reads; one entry per CDR3 protein. Of approximately 290,000 distinct CDR3 sequences listed, 11% are singletons. A remark on this clonotype: Its antigen is still unknown.

The sample in question was peripheral blood, obtained 180 days after TCRalphabeta/CD19-depleted stem cell transplant. This receptor was taken from a male patient between 2 and 10 years old who had a stem cell transplant for chronic granulomatous disease, so the T cells may come from the graft donor. This rearrangement joins TRBV21-1 to TRBJ2-2. TRBV21-1 is a known pseudogene. CDR3 protein: CASSKARGNTGELFF. The DNA of the CDR3 is TGTGCCAGCAGCAAAGCGCGGGGGAACACCGGGGAGCTGTTTTTT.